These 14 T cell receptor beta chains share one sample of origin, sequenced in a study of blood T cell repertoires in COVID-19. Assay used: immunoSEQ multiplex PCR; TCRdb lists only in-frame clones, some missing. The data contain around 94,000 clones, about 88% of them seen just once; the ten biggest clones take up 3%. Sequenced input: peripheral blood. The receptor set was obtained from a middle-aged man with active or convalescent COVID-19.

CDR3 region: CASRATTGVGGYTF. The CDR3 DNA reads TGTGCCAGCAGGGCAACTACAGGAGTTGGTGGCTACACCTTC. The genes are TRBV11-2 and TRBJ1-2; D is perhaps TRBD1 (5 bases). CDR1 SGHAT and CDR2 FQNNGV come from the germline V gene. V was clipped by 6 bases and J by 7 bases, with 18 bases between them. The CDR3 is 14 residues long.

The gene calls are TRBV6-1 and TRBJ1-3; 8 nucleotides line up with TRBD1. The germline V gene encodes CDR1 MNHNS and CDR2 SASEGT. The length of the CDR3 is 17 residues. The trim removed 2 bases at V and 4 bases at J, leaving 10 bases unmatched. CDR3 protein: CASSESLLGQGGNTIYF. CDR3 DNA: TGTGCCAGCAGTGAATCTCTTTTAGGACAGGGAGGAAACACCATATATTTT.

With regard to this clone: Within the sample, other DNA sequences also encode this same CDR3. V gene TRBV28 combines with J gene TRBJ1-2; 7 bases match TRBD1. J was trimmed by 5 bases and V by 3 bases; bases with no gene match: 0. The CDR3 sequence is 12 residues long. Germline-derived CDR1 and CDR2 are MDHEN and SYDVKM. The CDR3 DNA reads as TGTGCCAGCAGTTTGACAGGGTATGGCTACACCTTC. Encoded protein: CASSLTGYGYTF.

The chain couples TRBV10-2 to TRBJ2-7, with D unresolved. CDR1 and CDR2 (germline): WSHSY, SAAADI. The V end was cut by 5 bases, the J end by 2 bases, with 7 bases between. This CDR3 spans 12 amino acids. The CDR3 DNA reads as TGCGCCAGCAGTCCTCAGACCTACGAGCAGTACTTC. As protein: CASSPQTYEQYF.

The chain links TRBV5-6 to TRBJ1-6; 10 nucleotides line up with TRBD1. This CDR3 comprises 14 residues. V shed 6 bases, J shed 10 bases, and the junction held 7 bases outside the gene matches. CDR1 is SGHDT, CDR2 YYEEEE, per germline. The CDR3 bases are TGTGCCAGCACCCAGGGACAGGGGACGTCACCCCTCCACTTT. It specifies CASTQGQGTSPLHF. Supplemented by reference TRBV5-6 and TRBJ1-6, the full variable domain reads DAGVTQSPTHLIKTRGQQVTLRCSPKSGHDTVSWYQQALGQGPQFIFQYYEEEERQRGNFPDRFSGHQFPNYSSELNVNALLLGDSALYLCASTQGQGTSPLHFGNGTRLTVT.

The CDR3 region is CASSLASGQSYEQYF. The CDR3, as DNA: TGTGCCAGCAGCTTGGCGTCGGGACAGTCCTACGAGCAGTACTTC. The chain has TRBV5-8 and TRBJ2-7; TRBD1 agrees at 7 bases. V gave up 0 bases and J gave up 1 base; unmatched junction bases: 4. CDR1 and CDR2 from the germline V gene are SGHTS and YDEGEE. There are 15 residues in the CDR3.

J is TRBJ1-4 and V is TRBV28; D unresolved. Germline V gene sequence: CDR1 MDHEN, CDR2 SYDVKM. V lost 7 bases and J 4 bases, leaving 4 bases between the germline ends. CDR3 size: 11 residues. CDR3 sequence (DNA): TGTGCCAGCACCCTTAATGAAAAACTGTTTTTT. It codes for CASTLNEKLFF.

This clone was seen just once. V and J are TRBV6-1 and TRBJ1-5; 7 bases align to TRBD1. The CDR3 is 15 amino acids. Looked up from germline, CDR1 is MNHNS and CDR2 is SASEGT. V shed 3 bases and J 1 base; nucleotides not matched to a gene: 3. In nucleotides, the CDR3 is TGTGCCAGCAGTGATCCAGGGGGGAGCAATCAGCCCCAGCATTTT. Translating gives CASSDPGGSNQPQHF.

The chain joins TRBV5-4 to TRBJ2-1; TRBD1 aligns across 9 bases. The J segment lost 3 bases and the V segment lost 4 bases, leaving 5 bases of the junction unmatched. This CDR3 spans 15 amino acids. From germline, CDR1 is SGHNT and CDR2 YYREEE (reference sequence). This chain's CDR3 is CASSKGQGSYNEQFF. CDR3 sequence (DNA): TGTGCCAGCAGCAAGGGACAGGGAAGCTACAATGAGCAGTTCTTC.

Only one count was recorded for this clone. J is TRBJ1-5 and V is TRBV28, with 7 nucleotides matching TRBD1. With 6 bases clipped from V and 5 bases from J, the junction kept 7 bases outside the gene matches. The CDR3 consists of 14 residues. Per germline, CDR1 MDHEN and CDR2 SYDVKM. In nucleotides, the CDR3 is TGTGCCAGCAGATCCCATCAGGGGGATCAGCCCCAGCATTTT. Its protein is CASRSHQGDQPQHF.

This clone was seen once. V and J are TRBV25-1 and TRBJ1-6; D gene uncertain. Germline V CDR1 and CDR2: MGHDK, SYGVNS. The CDR3 length is 13 residues. Trimming left V 2 bases short and J 10 bases short, with 9 bases between. The CDR3 DNA follows: TGTGCCAGCAGTGAACGGGGTCGGTCACCCCTCCACTTT. Its protein is CASSERGRSPLHF.

This chain connects TRBV3-1 (or the pseudogene TRBV3-2) to TRBJ1-1; maybe TRBD1 (6 bases). The CDR3 length is 14 residues. Germline V gene data show CDR1 as LGHDT and CDR2 as YNNKEL (reference sequence). The V gene lost 2 bases and the J gene lost 4 bases, with 11 bases spanning the gap. The CDR3 loop reads CASSQLGAPTEAFF. CDR3 bases: TGTGCCAGCAGCCAACTGGGGGCCCCCACTGAAGCTTTCTTT.

The V gene is TRBV29-1, the J gene TRBJ2-3, with TRBD1 as a possible D gene (6 bases). Germline CDR1 is SQVTM and CDR2 is ANQGSEA. CDR3 size: 12 residues. The V gene lost 5 bases and the J gene lost 5 bases, with 11 bases spanning the gap. DNA for the CDR3: TGCAGCGTTCGGGACACCGGAGATACGCAGTATTTT. Protein sequence: CSVRDTGDTQYF.

The chain couples TRBV4-3 to TRBJ2-1; 11 nucleotides line up with TRBD1. The germline V gene encodes CDR1 LGHNA and CDR2 YSLEER. The CDR3 runs 17 residues. V shed 4 bases and J 7 bases; nucleotides not matched to a gene: 12. The CDR3 loop is CASSRTVGQGAYNEQFF. The CDR3 DNA sequence: TGCGCCAGCAGCCGTACCGTCGGACAGGGGGCTTATAATGAGCAGTTCTTC.